The entry that follows covers one T cell receptor (beta chain) sequence. V was clipped by 11 bases and J by 4 bases, with 14 bases between them. Germline CDR1 is ENHRY and CDR2 is SYGVKD. The CDR3 has 12 amino acids. Sequencing was performed with immunoSEQ multiplex PCR; in TCRdb, only in-frame clones are kept and a portion is missing. The data contain hundreds of thousands of clones, around 88% of them singletons. This specimen belongs to a study of blood T cell repertoires in COVID-19. V usage is TRBV10-3 and J usage is TRBJ1-1; tentative D call: TRBD1 (6 bases). The receptor's source is a woman in her 40s with acute COVID-19. Sequenced sample: PBMCs or T cells enriched from blood (not recorded which). CDR3 bases: TGTGCCGCCTCAGACAGGCCCACTGAAGCTTTCTTT. Its translation is CAASDRPTEAFF.